This TCR beta chain derives from a study of cytomegalovirus exposure and HLA in healthy donors. Study observations and caveats: In a later analysis, TCR beta V- and J-gene trimming showed a link to a missense DCLRE1C variant. The authors later found most CMV-associated TCR beta chains appeared HLA-restricted.

Primers included in the PCR were 60 Vbeta and 13 Jbeta primers. Clones were sequenced by immunoSEQ multiplex PCR, and TCRdb holds only the in-frame ones, with some missing. The table lists around 260,000 clones, 80% of them singletons. Losses at the gene ends were 3 bases for V and 0 bases for J; bases not matched to a gene: 16. Germline CDR1 is MGHRA and CDR2 is YSYEKL. The CDR3 totals 19 residues. Notes on this clone: As yet, its antigen is unknown.

This chain uses TRBV4-1 with TRBJ2-7, with 8 bases matching TRBD1. Sequenced sample: PBMCs. The clonotype was recovered from a girl aged 2 to 10 in good health and CMV-seronegative. CDR3 protein: CASSQQYLGRTGLSYEQYF. In nucleotides, the CDR3 is TGCGCCAGCAGCCAGCAATACCTTGGAAGGACAGGGCTCTCCTACGAGCAGTACTTC.